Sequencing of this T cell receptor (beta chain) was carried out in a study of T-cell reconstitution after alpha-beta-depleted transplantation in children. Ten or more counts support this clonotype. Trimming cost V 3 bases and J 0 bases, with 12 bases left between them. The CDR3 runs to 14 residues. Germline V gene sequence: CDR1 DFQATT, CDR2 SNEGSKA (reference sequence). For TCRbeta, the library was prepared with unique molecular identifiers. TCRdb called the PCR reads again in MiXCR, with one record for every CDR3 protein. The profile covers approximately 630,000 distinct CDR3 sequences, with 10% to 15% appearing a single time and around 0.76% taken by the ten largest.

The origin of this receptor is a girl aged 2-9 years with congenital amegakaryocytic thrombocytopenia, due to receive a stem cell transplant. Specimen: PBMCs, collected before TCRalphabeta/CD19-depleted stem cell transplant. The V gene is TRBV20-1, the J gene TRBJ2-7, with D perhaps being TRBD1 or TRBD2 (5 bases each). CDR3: CSASIVGTSYEQYF. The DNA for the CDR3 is TGCAGTGCTAGTATTGTCGGGACCTCCTACGAGCAGTACTTC.